Given below is one T cell receptor beta chain in context. What it binds is unknown. This CDR3 contains 14 residues. Germline assignment: CDR1 MNHEY and CDR2 SMNVEV (reference sequence). V lost 5 bases and J lost 5; bases outside the gene matches: 4. Investigators sought sequencing depths of between 1 in 200,000 and 1 in 1 million T cells. Data came from immunoSEQ multiplex PCR; TCRdb stores just in-frame clones and leaves some out. Of around 310,000 clones in the sample, more than 65% were seen once. This specimen comes from a study of cytotoxic CD8 clonotypes in ibrutinib-treated CLL. Across the whole study: Of a cohort that held roughly eleven relapsed/refractory and over 14 treatment-naive patients, fewer than 18 were IGHV unmutated. Partial response was seen in some 24 patients and complete response in 2; after median around 72 months, approximately 14 stayed remitted, about 12 progressed.

Overall study results and limits: Baseline clonality, higher than in age-matched healthy donors, tracked circulating CD8+ T-cell counts.

The receptor was isolated from a human donor with chronic lymphocytic leukemia. The sample here was PBMCs, taken before ibrutinib treatment. J is TRBJ2-5 and V is TRBV27; 11 bases agree with TRBD2. CDR3: CASSLTSGKETQYF. DNA for the CDR3: TGTGCCAGCAGTCTGACTAGCGGGAAGGAGACCCAGTACTTC.